This T cell receptor beta chain appears in the sequencing data of a study of ipilimumab plus nivolumab after autologous stem cell transplantation. As for the study in general: Myeloma patients were high-risk transplant-naive or relapsed within 3 years of first autologous transplant.

Clones were sequenced by immunoSEQ multiplex PCR, and TCRdb holds only the in-frame ones, with some missing. The sample has around 10,000 clones; more than 60% are singletons. V gave up 11 bases and J gave up 6 bases, with 12 bases separating them. In germline, CDR1 is SGHVS, CDR2 FNYEAQ. CDR3 length equals 11 residues. Starting 14 to 28 days after autologous transplant, ipilimumab 1 mg/kg was given. The source material was PBMCs, sampled in a trial of ipilimumab plus nivolumab as post-transplant consolidation. The sequence derives from a female donor with multiple myeloma. The chain couples TRBV7-6 to TRBJ2-3; D possibly corresponds to TRBD1 (6 bases). This chain's CDR3 is CAASGADTQYF. DNA for the CDR3: TGTGCCGCTTCAGGGGCGGATACGCAGTATTTT.